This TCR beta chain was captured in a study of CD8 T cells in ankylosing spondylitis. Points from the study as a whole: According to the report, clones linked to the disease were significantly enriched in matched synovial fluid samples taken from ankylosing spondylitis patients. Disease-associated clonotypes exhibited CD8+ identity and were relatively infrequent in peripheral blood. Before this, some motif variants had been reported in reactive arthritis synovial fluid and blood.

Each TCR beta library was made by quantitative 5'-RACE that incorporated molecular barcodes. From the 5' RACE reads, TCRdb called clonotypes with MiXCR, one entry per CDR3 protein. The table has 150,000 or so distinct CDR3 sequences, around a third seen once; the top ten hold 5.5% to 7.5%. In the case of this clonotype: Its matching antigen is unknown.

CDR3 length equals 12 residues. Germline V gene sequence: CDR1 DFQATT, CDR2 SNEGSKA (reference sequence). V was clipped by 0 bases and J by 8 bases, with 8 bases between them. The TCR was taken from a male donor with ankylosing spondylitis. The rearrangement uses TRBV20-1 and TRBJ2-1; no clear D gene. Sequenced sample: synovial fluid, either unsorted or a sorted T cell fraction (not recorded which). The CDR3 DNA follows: TGCAGTGCTAGAGAATCGGTGCATGAGCAGTTCTTC. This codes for CSARESVHEQFF.